These 13 T cell receptor beta chains were sequenced from one sample in a study of cytomegalovirus exposure and HLA in healthy donors. PCR primers comprised 60 Vbeta and 13 Jbeta primers. Assay: immunoSEQ multiplex PCR; the TCRdb copy retains only in-frame clones and omits some. The sample lists over 100,000 clones, roughly 80% occurring once. The specimen sequenced was PBMCs. The origin of the receptors is a man aged 25-45 years in good health and CMV-seropositive.

The J gene is TRBJ2-5, the V gene TRBV4-1, with D perhaps matching TRBD1 (6 bases). CDR1 is MGHRA and CDR2 is YSYEKL in the germline V gene. The length of the CDR3 is 17 residues. V shed 5 bases and J shed 4 bases, with 23 bases lying between them. CDR3 loop: CASSTRPYREEGETQYF. The CDR3 DNA reads TGCGCCAGCAGCACAAGGCCTTACAGGGAAGAAGGAGAGACCCAGTACTTC.

The chain employs TRBV7-9 and TRBJ2-2, with TRBD2 matching 8 bases. Germline trimming cut 5 bases from V and 0 bases from J; bases unmatched to any gene: 2. The CDR3 loop spans 15 amino acids. CDR1 and CDR2 from the germline V gene are SEHNR and FQNEAQ (reference sequence). This CDR3 reads CASSRGGTNTGELFF. The CDR3 DNA follows: TGTGCCAGCAGCCGCGGGGGGACGAACACCGGGGAGCTGTTTTTT.

This clone has a handful of counts. The rearrangement joins TRBV5-6 to TRBJ1-2; 7 bases align to TRBD1. Germline CDR1 reads SGHDT; CDR2 reads YYEEEE. This CDR3 is 13 amino acids long. After removal of 4 bases from V and 4 bases from J, the junction contained 4 bases not matched to a gene. CDR3 region: CASSQQGSYGYTF. CDR3 sequence (DNA): TGTGCCAGCAGCCAACAGGGGTCCTATGGCTACACCTTC.

The CDR3 sequence: CASSYNGQGGGYTF. CDR3 DNA sequence: TGTGCCAGCAGTTACAACGGACAGGGAGGAGGCTACACCTTC. The chain links TRBV9 to TRBJ1-2; the match to TRBD1 covers 8 bases. Germline V CDR1 and CDR2: SGDLS, YYNGEE. J lost 8 bases, V lost 5 bases, and 11 bases had no gene match. The CDR3 has 14 residues.

The chain is built from TRBV2 and TRBJ1-4, with D perhaps matching TRBD1 (5 bases). Trimming cost V 3 bases and J 4 bases, with 9 bases left between them. The CDR3 totals 14 residues. Germline V gives CDR1 SNHLY, CDR2 FYNNEI. The CDR3 is CASSEGRDNEKLFF. CDR3 coding DNA: TGTGCCAGCAGTGAGGGCAGGGATAATGAAAAACTGTTTTTT.

V is TRBV5-4 and J is TRBJ1-4; TRBD1 matches at 7 bases. The germline V gene encodes CDR1 SGHNT and CDR2 YYREEE (reference sequence). J lost 5 bases, V lost 10 bases, and 14 bases had no gene match. The CDR3 consists of 15 residues. This CDR3 is CAGGNRDSRNEKLFF. CDR3 DNA sequence: TGTGCCGGCGGAAACCGGGACAGCCGAAATGAAAAACTGTTTTTT.

The chain joins TRBV7-2 to TRBJ2-2; 11 nucleotides match TRBD2. Per the germline V gene, CDR1 is SGHTA and CDR2 is FQGNSA. There are 15 residues in the CDR3. After removal of 1 base from V and 5 bases from J, the junction contained 0 bases not matched to a gene. The chain's CDR3 is CASSLVAGGTGELFF. CDR3 nucleotides: TGTGCCAGCAGCTTAGTAGCGGGGGGGACCGGGGAGCTGTTTTTT. Together with reference TRBV7-2 and TRBJ2-2, the CDR3 gives the full variable domain: GAGVSQSPSNKVTEKGKDVELRCDPISGHTALYWYRQSLGQGLEFLIYFQGNSAPDKSGLPSDRFSAERTGGSVSTLTIQRTQQEDSAVYLCASSLVAGGTGELFFGEGSRLTVL.

V is TRBV5-1 and J is TRBJ1-1, with TRBD1 identical over 8 bases. CDR1 SGHRS and CDR2 YFSETQ come from the germline V gene. The trim removed 5 bases at V and 3 bases at J, leaving 9 bases unmatched. This CDR3 has 15 amino acids. The DNA for the CDR3 is TGCGCCAGCAGGCGGACCACGACAGGGGACACTGAAGCTTTCTTT. It specifies CASRRTTTGDTEAFF.

The chain combines TRBV25-1 with TRBJ2-3; 11 bases line up with TRBD2. This CDR3 spans 16 amino acids. Germline CDR1 is MGHDK and CDR2 is SYGVNS. After removal of 4 bases from V and 2 bases from J, the junction contained 5 bases not matched to a gene. CDR3 residues: CASSAGTSGYTDTQYF. CDR3 coding DNA: TGTGCCAGCAGTGCCGGGACTAGCGGATACACAGATACGCAGTATTTT.

The V and J genes are TRBV6-6 and TRBJ1-1, with D tentatively TRBD1 (6 bases). This CDR3 has 13 amino acids. Between the trimmed V and J ends, which lost 2 bases and 7 bases, there was a span of 11 bases. Germline V gene sequence: CDR1 MNHNY, CDR2 SVGAGI (reference sequence). The CDR3 loop is CASSYQGFNEAFF. In DNA form, the CDR3 reads TGTGCCAGCAGTTACCAGGGGTTTAATGAAGCTTTCTTT.

The J gene is TRBJ2-5, the V gene TRBV4-1; 7 positions match TRBD2. CDR1 is MGHRA, CDR2 YSYEKL, per germline. V lost 3 bases and J lost 1; bases outside the gene matches: 2. The CDR3 loop spans 14 amino acids. CDR3 sequence: CASSQREGQETQYF. DNA of the CDR3: TGCGCCAGCAGCCAGAGGGAGGGCCAAGAGACCCAGTACTTC.

The chain recombines TRBV19 with TRBJ2-1; 9 bases are shared with TRBD2. The V and J ends lost 9 bases and 10 bases, in that order; junction bases with no gene match: 16. Looked up from germline, CDR1 is LNHDA and CDR2 is SQIVND (reference sequence). This CDR3 contains 15 residues. CDR3 residues: CASSPSGTSLKEQFF. Here the CDR3 DNA reads TGTGCCAGCAGTCCTTCCGGGACTAGCCTTAAGGAGCAGTTCTTC. The variable domain in full, completed from reference TRBV19 and TRBJ2-1, reads DGGITQSPKYLFRKEGQNVTLSCEQNLNHDAMYWYRQDPGQGLRLIYYSQIVNDFQKGDIAEGYSVSREKKESFPLTVTSAQKNPTAFYLCASSPSGTSLKEQFFGPGTRLTVL.

The rearrangement uses TRBV28 and TRBJ1-5; 7 bases are a match to TRBD1. The germline CDR1 and CDR2 sequences are MDHEN and SYDVKM. The CDR3 length is 14 residues. Unmatched junction bases numbered 5, after V lost 5 bases and J lost 4 bases. CDR3 residues: CASSPGGSNQPQHF. CDR3 bases: TGTGCCAGCAGTCCAGGGGGGTCGAATCAGCCCCAGCATTTT. The whole variable domain, remainder taken from reference TRBV28 and TRBJ1-5, is DVKVTQSSRYLVKRTGEKVFLECVQDMDHENMFWYRQDPGLGLRLIYFSYDVKMKEKGDIPEGYSVSREKKERFSLILESASTNQTSMYLCASSPGGSNQPQHFGDGTRLSIL.